These T cell receptor beta chains were read from a single sample in a study of T-cell memory formation after mild COVID-19. From the 5' RACE reads, TCRdb called clonotypes with MiXCR, one entry per CDR3 protein. The sample has 250,000 to 350,000 distinct CDR3 sequences, more than 13% seen once. The sample consisted of PBMCs or a T cell subset sorted from them (not recorded which). The receptors were gathered from a man aged 18 to 35 who had mild COVID-19 (a few samples of this study predate the infection). Cell type and time point are not known. Both conserved end residues are part of each CDR3. A D gene is named only where the DNA matches it firmly. For some rows the clone size is stated as once, few or many, or as a class when expanded; others skip it.

size	J	V	D	length	DNA	CDR3
few	TRBJ1-3	TRBV4-1	-	15	TGCGCCAGCAGCCAAGTCGGATACGGCGGAAACACCATATATTTT	CASSQVGYGGNTIYF
-	TRBJ2-2	TRBV6-5	-	14	TGTGCCAGCAGTTACTCGAGTGGAGCGGAGGAGCTGTTTTTT	CASSYSSGAEELFF
-	TRBJ1-6	TRBV7-2	-	15	TGTGCCAGCAGCTTAGCCCAGCCGCGTGGGTCACCCCTCCACTTT	CASSLAQPRGSPLHF
many	TRBJ2-3	TRBV12-3/TRBV12-4	TRBD2	15	TGTGCCAGCAGTACCAGCGGGGGGGCCGCAGATACGCAGTATTTT	CASSTSGGAADTQYF
-	TRBJ2-5	TRBV29-1	-	12	TGCAGCGGTGGTAACTACCAAGAGACCCAGTACTTC	CSGGNYQETQYF
few	TRBJ2-7	TRBV9	TRBD1	15	TGTGCCAGCAGCATAGGACAGGGGGCAGGATACGAGCAGTACTTC	CASSIGQGAGYEQYF
few	TRBJ2-2	TRBV30	-	16	TGTGCCTGGAGTACAAATGACAGAGCGAACACCGGGGAGCTGTTTTTT	CAWSTNDRANTGELFF
-	TRBJ2-2	TRBV3-1	-	15	TGTGCCAGCAGCCAAGGGCGAGTGGAGGCCGGGGAGCTGTTTTTT	CASSQGRVEAGELFF
few	TRBJ2-2	TRBV30	-	13	TGTGCCTGGAGCTATGACAGAACCGGGGAGCTGTTTTTT	CAWSYDRTGELFF
few	TRBJ2-3	TRBV4-1	-	16	TGCGCCAGCAGCCAACCTCGTATACCGGGGGCCCATACGCAGTATTTT	CASSQPRIPGAHTQYF
-	TRBJ2-7	TRBV20-1	-	14	TGCAGTGCTAGAGATCTGGCTTCCCCTTACGAGCAGTACTTC	CSARDLASPYEQYF
-	TRBJ2-3	TRBV27	TRBD1	13	TGTGTCAGCAGGGGGCTGGGCACAGATACGCAGTATTTT	CVSRGLGTDTQYF
-	TRBJ1-1	TRBV5-1	-	13	TGCGCCAGCAGCTTGGGGAAGGGCGCTGAAGCTTTCTTT	CASSLGKGAEAFF
many	TRBJ2-5	TRBV7-3	-	13	TGTGCCAGCAGCCTAGCTCCCCAAGAGACCCAGTACTTC	CASSLAPQETQYF
many	TRBJ1-2	TRBV7-2	-	13	TGTGCCAGCAGCTTAGATGGCGTAAGGGGCTACACCTTC	CASSLDGVRGYTF
-	TRBJ2-7	TRBV6-5	-	13	TGTGCCTCGGGCGAGCCACCCCATTACGCGCAGTACTTC	CASGEPPHYAQYF
few	TRBJ2-1	TRBV6-5	TRBD2	15	TGTGCCAGCAGTTACAGGGGTAGCGGGGCCTTAGAGCAGTTCTTC	CASSYRGSGALEQFF
many	TRBJ1-1	TRBV7-6	-	14	TGTGCCAGTAGCGTGGGAACAGGGATCACTGAAGCTTTCTTT	CASSVGTGITEAFF
few	TRBJ2-3	TRBV7-2	-	12	TGTGCCAGCAGCCCTCAATTAGATACGCAGTATTTT	CASSPQLDTQYF
few	TRBJ2-2	TRBV11-2	TRBD2	17	TGTGCCAGCAGCCCGCCGGTCGGCGGGGGGAGGACCGGGGAGCTGTTTTTT	CASSPPVGGGRTGELFF
-	TRBJ2-3	TRBV7-9	TRBD2	16	TGTGCCAGCAGCTTAGTCGTTAGCGGGGGTGGAGATACGCAGTATTTT	CASSLVVSGGGDTQYF
few	TRBJ2-2	TRBV6-6	-	12	TGTGCCAGCAGCCATCCTTTGGGGGAGCTGTTTTTT	CASSHPLGELFF
-	TRBJ2-7	TRBV4-3	-	14	TGCGCCAGCAGCCAAGATCAGATGACCTACGAGCAGTACTTC	CASSQDQMTYEQYF
few	TRBJ2-3	TRBV6-5	TRBD2	16	TGTGCCAGCAGTGCCCGGGAGCGGGGGGCAACAGATACGCAGTATTTT	CASSARERGATDTQYF
-	TRBJ2-1	TRBV6-2/TRBV6-3	TRBD2	18	TGTGCCAGCAGTTACGGGTGGACTAGTCCGCGCTCCTACAATGAGCAGTTCTTC	CASSYGWTSPRSYNEQFF
-	TRBJ1-4	TRBV5-5	-	14	TGTGCCAGCAGCTTGGAGGGGGTTGGTGAAAAACTGTTTTTT	CASSLEGVGEKLFF